These T cell receptor beta chains were read from a single sample in a study of blood T cells in healthy people across ages. MiXCR was run by TCRdb on the 5' RACE reads, yielding one entry per CDR3 protein. In the table there are some 920,000 distinct CDR3 sequences, roughly half of which are singletons. The sample comprised blood. Receptors were obtained from a woman aged 55-70 years in good health. Each CDR3 is given with its conserved first and last residue. D genes are given only for firm matches. Clone size, where shown, is once, few, many, or a class for clones that have expanded.

- TRBJ1-5 - TRBV6-1 TGTGCCAGCCGCAGCAATCAGCCCCAGCATTTT CASRSNQPQHF
TRBD1 TRBJ1-2 many TRBV4-1 TGCGCCAGCAGCCACCCAACAGGGGCTAATAACTATGGCTACACCTTC CASSHPTGANNYGYTF
- TRBJ1-2 - TRBV19 TGTGCCAGTAGTAAAGAAGGGCAGGGATACGGCTACACCTTC CASSKEGQGYGYTF
- TRBJ2-3 - TRBV5-5 TGTGCCAGCAGCTTGGGGAATAGCCCAGATACGCAGTATTTT CASSLGNSPDTQYF
TRBD2 TRBJ2-1 - TRBV6-1 TGTGCCAGCAGATCAGCCTGGACTAGCGGGAGGAATGAGCAGTTCTTC CASRSAWTSGRNEQFF
TRBD1 TRBJ1-6 few TRBV5-5 TGTGCCAGCAGCTCTTCTAGGGTGGGACAGGGGAATTCACCCCTCCACTTT CASSSSRVGQGNSPLHF
- TRBJ2-7 - TRBV20-1 TGCAGTGCTAGAGATCTACGGAGCCGCCCCTACGAGCAGTACTTC CSARDLRSRPYEQYF
- TRBJ2-1 - TRBV4-1 TGCGCCAGCAGCCAAGGACTGGCCAGGGAAAACAATGAGCAGTTCTTC CASSQGLARENNEQFF
TRBD2 TRBJ2-3 - TRBV28 TGTGCCAGCAATTCACTAGCGGGAGGCGCAGATACGCAGTATTTT CASNSLAGGADTQYF
TRBD2 TRBJ2-1 - TRBV3-1 TGTGCCAGCAGCCAAGGCACTAGCGGGAGGGTCGGGGACAATGAGCAGTTCTTC CASSQGTSGRVGDNEQFF
- TRBJ2-3 many TRBV27 TGTGCCAGCAGCTTAGGATCGGGGGATACGCAGTATTTT CASSLGSGDTQYF
- TRBJ2-7 few TRBV7-2 TGTGCCAGCAGCCCTACATATCGGGGCTACGAGCAGTACTTC CASSPTYRGYEQYF
- TRBJ2-5 - TRBV20-1 TGCAGTGCTAGCGGAACTGGGGACAATGAGCAGTACTTC CSASGTGDNEQYF
- TRBJ2-7 - TRBV7-9 TGTGCCGGCAGAGCCGATTCCTCCTACGAGCAGTACTTC CAGRADSSYEQYF
TRBD2 TRBJ2-1 once TRBV24-1 TGTGCCACCAGTGATTTGACTAGCGGGAGAACTTGGGTGCAGTTCTTC CATSDLTSGRTWVQFF
- TRBJ2-1 - TRBV24-1 TGTGCCACCAGTGAATCAGACAGCAGTGAGCAGTTCTTC CATSESDSSEQFF
- TRBJ2-5 - TRBV6-2/TRBV6-3 TGTGCCAGCACCGACCCCCCGTGGGAGACCCAGTACTTC CASTDPPWETQYF
TRBD1 TRBJ2-7 - TRBV12-3/TRBV12-4 TGTGCCAGCAACCCCGGGACAGGGATTTACGAGCAGTACTTC CASNPGTGIYEQYF
- TRBJ2-5 - TRBV21-1 TGTGCCAGCAGGAAGAGGGAGACCCAGTACTTC CASRKRETQYF
TRBD1 TRBJ2-7 few TRBV4-2 TGTGCCAGCAGCCAAGATGACAGGGGGTTTGGCGAGCAGTACTTC CASSQDDRGFGEQYF
- TRBJ2-4 once TRBV28 TGTGCCAGCAGTCCCTTCTTCCTAGCCAAAAACATTCAGTACTTC CASSPFFLAKNIQYF
- TRBJ2-5 - TRBV28 TGTGCCAGCAGTGGGGACTCCCAAATAGGGTCCCAGTACTTC CASSGDSQIGSQYF
- TRBJ1-5 few TRBV28 TGTGCCAGCCGCCCGCGGGCTTGGGGTCAGCCCCAGCATTTT CASRPRAWGQPQHF
TRBD1 TRBJ1-2 - TRBV3-1 TGTGCCAGCAGCCAAGGGGCAGGGGGTGCCAACTATGGCTACACCTTC CASSQGAGGANYGYTF
- TRBJ1-1 - TRBV5-1 TGCGCCAGCAGCTTGGCCAGGGCGAAAGAAGCTTTCTTT CASSLARAKEAFF
- TRBJ2-1 few TRBV5-6 TGTGCCAGCAGCCTCCGAGGGAGGCGGTATGAGCAGTTCTTC CASSLRGRRYEQFF
- TRBJ2-7 - TRBV6-1 TGTGCCAGCAGTAGCACCCGACGGGTATACCAGGGGAATCGGTACGAGCAGTACTTC CASSSTRRVYQGNRYEQYF
- TRBJ2-1 - TRBV7-9 TGTGCCAGCAGCCCTATATGGAGCAATTTAGTCGATGAGCAGTTCTTC CASSPIWSNLVDEQFF
TRBD2 TRBJ2-5 few TRBV20-1 TGCAGTGCTCCCCCTACTGGCGGGAGGGCCCAAGAGACCCAGTACTTC CSAPPTGGRAQETQYF
TRBD1 TRBJ1-2 - TRBV5-5 TGTGCCAGCAGCTTGGTGGGGACAGGGAGGTCATATGGCTACACCTTC CASSLVGTGRSYGYTF
- TRBJ1-2 - TRBV7-2 TGTGCCAGCAGCTTAGGTCCCCCTCGGGCTGGCTACACCTTC CASSLGPPRAGYTF
- TRBJ2-7 - TRBV7-9 TGTGCCAGCAGCTTAGTTTCGGCACACGGCGAGCAGTACTTC CASSLVSAHGEQYF
TRBD1 TRBJ1-4 - TRBV7-2 TGTGCCAGCAGCTTACAGGGGGGCAATAATGAAAAACTGTTTTTT CASSLQGGNNEKLFF
TRBD2 TRBJ2-7 - TRBV20-1 TGCAGTGCTAGGCCGGGAGACAGCGGGGTCTCCTACGAGCAGTACTTC CSARPGDSGVSYEQYF
- TRBJ2-5 - TRBV29-1 TGCAGCGTTGTGCTGGCTTCAGAGACCCAGTACTTC CSVVLASETQYF
- TRBJ2-3 few TRBV2 TGTGCCAGCAGGACCCCGCAAGCTACGCAGTATTTT CASRTPQATQYF
- TRBJ2-7 few TRBV5-1 TGCGCCAGCAGCCCTCTGGACAGCTCCTACGAGCAGTACTTC CASSPLDSSYEQYF
- TRBJ1-1 - TRBV18 TGTGCCAGCTCACCTGACCCTACCACTGAAGCTTTCTTT CASSPDPTTEAFF
- TRBJ2-1 few TRBV6-5 TGTGCCAGCAGTCCTCCAGGGCACAATGAGCAGTTCTTC CASSPPGHNEQFF
- TRBJ2-6 - TRBV20-1 TGCAGTGCTCCTTGGTCTGGGGCCAACGTCCTGACTTTC CSAPWSGANVLTF
- TRBJ2-6 - TRBV29-1 TGCAGCGTCGAAACCGGGACCTACCTCTCTGGGGCCAACGTCCTGACTTTC CSVETGTYLSGANVLTF
TRBD2 TRBJ2-1 few TRBV20-1 TGCAGTGCTAGGGGACTAGCGGGAGGGTACAATGAGCAGTTCTTC CSARGLAGGYNEQFF
- TRBJ1-5 once TRBV4-1 TGCGCCAGCAACCCTTCCCTGCTAACGGATCAGCCCCAGCATTTT CASNPSLLTDQPQHF
- TRBJ1-2 - TRBV7-9 TGTGCCAGCAGCCCGCGGGGGGCGCGGAATGGCTACACCTTC CASSPRGARNGYTF
TRBD1 TRBJ2-5 - TRBV7-8 TGTGCCAGCAGCTTATTTTCAGGGACAGGGGGTTGTCGGCAGTACTTC CASSLFSGTGGCRQYF
- TRBJ2-2 - TRBV28 TGTGCCAGCAATCGCAGGGACACCGGGGAGCTGTTTTTT CASNRRDTGELFF
- TRBJ1-2 - TRBV28 TGTGCCAGCAGTGAAATCGGGACGTCCGGCTACACCTTC CASSEIGTSGYTF
TRBD1 TRBJ2-3 - TRBV3-1 TGTGCCAGCAGCCCCTACTACTCCCGGGACAGGGGGCTTGATACGCAGTATTTT CASSPYYSRDRGLDTQYF
- TRBJ2-6 few TRBV4-3 TGCGCCAGCAGCCAAGGCAATATACCCAACTCTGGGGCCAACGTCCTGACTTTC CASSQGNIPNSGANVLTF
TRBD1 TRBJ1-2 - TRBV6-5 TGTGCCAGCAGACGCCTGGACAGGGCGATTGGCTACACCTTC CASRRLDRAIGYTF
- TRBJ1-1 - TRBV7-9 TGTGCCAGCAGCGGCAGGGACGGCACGAACACTGAAGCTTTCTTT CASSGRDGTNTEAFF
TRBD1 TRBJ1-6 - TRBV6-1 TGTGCCAGCAGGGCGGACAGGAGCTCCTATAATTCACCCCTCCACTTT CASRADRSSYNSPLHF
TRBD2 TRBJ2-3 few TRBV20-1 TGCAGTGCTAGCCCTTTAGCGGGAGGGGGAGATACGCAGTATTTT CSASPLAGGGDTQYF
- TRBJ2-7 - TRBV12-3/TRBV12-4 TGTGCCAGCAGCCGCTTTGGGGGAGGCGCCTACGAGCAGTACTTC CASSRFGGGAYEQYF
- TRBJ1-1 once TRBV20-1 TGCAGTGCTATTCGCCACACTGAAGCTTTCTTT CSAIRHTEAFF
- TRBJ2-5 - TRBV7-9 TGTGCCAGCAGCCCATCTTGGGGTGAGACCCAGTACTTC CASSPSWGETQYF
- TRBJ2-7 few TRBV2 TGTGCCAGCAGTGGCTTAGCAGCCTACGAGCAGTACTTC CASSGLAAYEQYF
- TRBJ2-7 - TRBV7-6 TGTGCCAGCAGCTTAGGGGCCGGGGGCGACGTCTTGTTGGTGGACTACGAGCAGTACTTC CASSLGAGGDVLLVDYEQYF
- TRBJ2-3 - TRBV20-1 TGCAGTGTAAAGGGGCGGATAGGGATGGGCACAGATACGCAGTATTTT CSVKGRIGMGTDTQYF
- TRBJ2-3 - TRBV11-3 TGTGCCAGCCGCGGACGAGGGGAAGATACGCAGTATTTT CASRGRGEDTQYF